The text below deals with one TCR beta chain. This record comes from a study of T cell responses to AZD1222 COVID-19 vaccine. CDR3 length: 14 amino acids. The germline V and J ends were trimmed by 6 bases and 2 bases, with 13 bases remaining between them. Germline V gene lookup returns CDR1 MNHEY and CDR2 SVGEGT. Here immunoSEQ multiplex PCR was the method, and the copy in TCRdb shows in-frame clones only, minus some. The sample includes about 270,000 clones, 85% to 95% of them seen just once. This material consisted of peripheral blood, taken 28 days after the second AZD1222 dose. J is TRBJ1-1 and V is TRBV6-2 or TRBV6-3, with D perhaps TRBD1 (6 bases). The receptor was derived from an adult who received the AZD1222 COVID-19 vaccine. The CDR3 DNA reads TGTGCCAGCAGCCATGGCGGGACAAACACTGAAGCTTTCTTT. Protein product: CASSHGGTNTEAFF.